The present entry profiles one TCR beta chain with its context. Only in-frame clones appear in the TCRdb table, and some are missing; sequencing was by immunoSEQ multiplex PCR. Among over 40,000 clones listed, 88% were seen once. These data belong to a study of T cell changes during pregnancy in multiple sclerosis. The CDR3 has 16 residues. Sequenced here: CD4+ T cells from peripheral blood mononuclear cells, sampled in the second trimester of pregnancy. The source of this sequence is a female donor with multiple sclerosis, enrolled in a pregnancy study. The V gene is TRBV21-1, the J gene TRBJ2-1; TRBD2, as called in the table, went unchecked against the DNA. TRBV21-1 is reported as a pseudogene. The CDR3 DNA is TGTGCCAGCAGCAAAGAGATAGCGGGAGGGGACAATGAGCAGTTCTTC. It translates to CASSKEIAGGDNEQFF.